The source of this TCR beta chain is a study of shared clonotypes between healthy human individuals (TCRdb year 2020). Broadly, across the study: A few men and a couple of women, aged 18 to 49 years, made up the cohort. For each donor, CD4 naive and CD4 memory were each given three plates, CD8 naive was given two plates, and CD8 memory was given one plate. To estimate repertoire size and how much clonotype sharing occurs between individuals, the study deeply sequenced the blood TCR repertoires of a handful of healthy adults. Libraries were prepared and TCR repertoires were sequenced by different laboratories using diverse techniques, in order to increase sequencing depth and limit assay-specific biases. Leukapheresis yielded between about 0.9 and 8.9 billion PBMCs per donor. Study-wide findings and limitations: The genetic and exposure-history diversity represented was limited by the small number of donors. Rarefaction of sorted-subset datasets indicated incomplete sequencing despite the large sequencing depth. Clonotypes shared by all four sorted-subset donors showed higher generation probabilities than non-shared clonotypes. When a few donors were compared, the shared fraction of clonotypes was roughly 4.8% for naive CD4, 3.5% to 4% for naive CD8, roughly 2.3% for memory CD4, and about 0.36% for memory CD8. Pairwise subsampling led to the expectation that sequencing depth would affect the degree of clonotype sharing among donors. Larger estimated clonotype richness was generally found for naive subsets than for memory subsets. Sampling was restricted to blood, and TCR repertoires in tissues likely differ from the TCR repertoires found in blood.

About this clone itself: Its cognate antigen has yet to be identified. Within one base of it there is no much larger clone, and no base qualities were kept.

TCR CDR3 regions were amplified from genomic DNA by multiplex PCR using the deep immunoSEQ assay. Genomic DNA extracted from each cell subset was distributed evenly over all wells of several immunoSEQ 96-well plates, and each plate served as one replicate. For sorted subsets, each replicate PCR was loaded with 200 ng genomic DNA, equivalent to 30,000 to 35,000 T cell genomes. The purified libraries were quantified using a Qubit 3.0 fluorometer, sized with a Bioanalyzer 2100, and then quantified again using the KAPA Library Quantification kit. Every immunoSEQ 96-well plate was sequenced on a dedicated single-read 150-cycle Illumina NextSeq 550 flow cell. Per the source publication's procedure: Because the immunoSEQ output included only junctional sequences and no quality scores, the filtering could not be the same as the filtering used for full-length reads. Sequences were annotated with PyIR, a Python wrapper for IgBLAST v1.9, and V/J genes and CDR3 were assigned using IMGT germline references. Any read was removed if the V/J assignment was weak (E-value above 1e-6), the CDR3 was missing, or the read contained stop codons, out-of-frame junctions, or ambiguous translated residues. A V3J clonotype was defined by an identical inferred V gene, J gene, and CDR3 amino acid sequence. The percentage overlap between two repertoires was calculated by dividing the number of shared unique clonotypes by the size of the smaller repertoire. Richness of each repertoire was evaluated using RTK rarefaction, the Chao1 estimator, and Recon v2.1 estimates of unobserved clonotypes. OLGA was used to compute generation probabilities for all TCRbeta clonotypes that the gDNA method yielded from a few donors. TCRdb retrieved this table from immuneACCESS and kept in-frame rearrangements only. Not all clones are present; in checked studies, unresolved V genes account for under half, and no reason is known for the remainder. V and J calls and clone size come straight from that table; D and trimming were deduced from the DNA. The sample profile shows around 2,000,000 clones; 85% to 95% of them were found once. The ten biggest clones cover over 1.5% of the sample.

As encoded in the germline V gene (reference sequence), CDR1 is LNHDA while CDR2 is SQIVND. Measured from the cysteine to the phenylalanine, the CDR3 is 15 residues long. Of all the DNA, just the CDR3 is kept, 45 bases in frame from base 1. V loses 4 bases, J loses 1 base, and the germline ends lie 13 bases apart. CD8 naive samples consisted of CD45RO-negative cells that were positively selected for CCR7, yielding a CD45RA+CCR7+ population without TemRA cells. Donors were healthy HIV-negative adults with no recently reported acute infections or vaccinations. Every donor was a Caucasian adult living in Nashville, Tennessee, USA. Blood was obtained by leukapheresis, after which PBMCs were separated by Ficoll-Histopaque density gradient centrifugation and cryopreserved in liquid nitrogen vapor phase. Analytical flow cytometry was used to check the purity and quantity of each magnetically sorted T cell population. Each sorted fraction had its genomic DNA isolated and then quantified by UV absorbance on a Nanodrop 2000c.

The sequenced material came from naive CD8+ T cells from PBMCs. The cell subset or site label, as the study defines it: CD45RA+CCR7+. The V gene is TRBV19 and the J gene is TRBJ1-1; the best D guess is TRBD1, with 6 bases matching. The sequence came from a man between 18 and 35 years old in good health. Some clones in this sample may be carry-over from other donors' samples. The base sequence is TGTGCCAGTAGTACCTACAGGGCGCGGAACACTGAAGCTTTCTTT. This gives the protein CASSTYRARNTEAFF.